Reported below is one T cell receptor beta chain. V shed 0 bases and J 4 bases; nucleotides not matched to a gene: 4. The CDR3 extends over 15 amino acids. The germline gives CDR1 KGHDR, CDR2 SFDVKD. These data are taken from a study of blood T cell repertoires in COVID-19. Source study methods: Quantification of nucleated cells was approximated via reference gene primer amplification. Profiling relied on immunoSEQ multiplex PCR, and the TCRdb table lists in-frame clones only, not all of them. V, J and clone size were drawn from that table, and D and trimming were deduced from the DNA. The sample has approximately 300,000 clones; about 85% are singletons.

This sequence joins TRBV24-1 and TRBJ2-5; 7 bases line up with TRBD1. The sequenced material came from peripheral blood. This TCR was sampled from a woman between 45 and 60 years old with active or convalescent COVID-19. The CDR3 protein is CATSDLRRGIETQYF. The DNA of the CDR3 is TGTGCCACCAGTGATTTGCGCAGGGGGATAGAGACCCAGTACTTC.